Sequencing of this TCR beta chain was carried out in a study of tumor-infiltrating lymphocytes in primary liver carcinoma. General observations from the study: Tumors reached a significantly greater top-250-clone fraction than blood did (p = 0.039).

Each 20-30 mg portion of unsorted bulk tissue served as the source for co-extraction of RNA and DNA. Every patient in the cohort had a primary liver carcinoma. That carcinoma was treated by surgical resection. None of the patients had received treatment, and all had chronic HBV infection. Sampling of each tumor involved five separate regions. The CDR3 extends over 14 amino acids. J was trimmed by 11 bases and V by 8 bases; bases with no gene match: 10. Looked up from germline, CDR1 is ENHRY and CDR2 is SYGVKD. Comments on this clonotype: Antigen unknown. A read error is possible here, since a much larger clone lies one base away.

Priming with a constant-region primer yielded TCR beta cDNA from about 510 ng total RNA. Three-round nested multiplex PCR performed with slightly modified ARM-PCR produced the TCR beta libraries. TRBV1-TRBV30 forward and Cbeta reverse primers drove the first two approximately 10-cycle rounds. MiXCR, run by TCRdb on the multiplex PCR reads, gives a single entry per CDR3 protein. This sample yields some 100,000 distinct CDR3 sequences, of which around 71% are seen a single time; roughly 12% belongs to the top ten. Sequenced sample: liver tumor tissue from sampling region 2. Stated subset: tumor region T2, inferior pole. This sequence was found in an older woman with primary liver carcinoma and hepatitis B virus infection. The chain links TRBV10-3 to TRBJ1-6; 9 positions agree with TRBD1. CDR3 nucleotide sequence: TGTGCCATCCGAGGGACAGGGACCTATCCACCCCTCCACTTT. Translation gives CAIRGTGTYPPLHF.